These 4 T cell receptor beta chains were sequenced from one sample in a study of cytotoxic CD8 clonotypes in ibrutinib-treated CLL. Sequenced by immunoSEQ multiplex PCR; TCRdb stores in-frame clones only, minus some. The repertoire holds tens of thousands of clones, roughly 80% seen once, with over 20% in the top ten. Sequenced material: PBMCs, taken after 24 months of ibrutinib treatment. The receptors here all came from a human donor with chronic lymphocytic leukemia.

This rearrangement joins TRBV5-1 to TRBJ2-1, with a weak D call TRBD2 (6 bases). CDR3 size: 15 residues. Per germline, CDR1 SGHRS and CDR2 YFSETQ. The ends were cut back, 0 bases at V and 2 bases at J, with 9 bases in the middle. The CDR3 DNA is TGCGCCAGCAGCTTGGACGGGAGAACCTACAATGAGCAGTTCTTC. This encodes CASSLDGRTYNEQFF.

This rearrangement joins TRBV30 to TRBJ2-7, with unresolved D. The ends were cut back, 7 bases at V and 3 bases at J, with 13 bases in the middle. This CDR3 has 12 residues. Germline lookup yields CDR1 GTSNPN and CDR2 SVGIG (reference sequence). The CDR3 spells CASAAGSYEQYF. In DNA form, the CDR3 reads TGTGCCTCGGCGGCAGGCAGCTACGAGCAGTACTTC.

This chain joins TRBV28 and TRBJ1-5; 7 nucleotides agree with TRBD1. V shed 3 bases, J shed 12 bases, and the junction held 5 bases outside the gene matches. The germline gives CDR1 MDHEN, CDR2 SYDVKM. The CDR3 runs to 12 residues. The CDR3 DNA sequence: TGTGCCAGCAGTTTGACAGGGTCCATCCAGCATTTT. It codes for CASSLTGSIQHF.

The chain has TRBV10-3 and TRBJ2-1, with D uncertain. The ends were cut back, 3 bases at V and 7 bases at J, with 4 bases in the middle. There are 11 residues in the CDR3. Germline loops: CDR1 ENHRY, CDR2 SYGVKD. The CDR3 coding sequence is TGTGCCATCAGTGATATGAATGAGCAGTTCTTC. Protein product: CAISDMNEQFF.